This paragraph covers one T cell receptor (beta chain) sequence. Antigen specificity is unknown. These data belong to a study of cytomegalovirus exposure and HLA in healthy donors. Germline V gives CDR1 KGHSH, CDR2 LQKENI. Between the trimmed V and J ends, which lost 4 bases and 2 bases, there was a span of 18 bases. This CDR3 spans 17 amino acids. This PCR relied on a set of 60 Vbeta primers and 13 Jbeta primers. TCRdb's copy holds only in-frame clones and misses some; the assay was immunoSEQ multiplex PCR. This sample has about 140,000 clones, with around 65% found just once. Study results and limitations: The authors considered a cluster of highly shared sequence variants likely to be a sequencing artifact. The productive fraction for most TCR beta V segments was about 87% or about 30% in an earlier analysis. When the data were analyzed later, several of the most significant clusters appeared to be linked to common viral pathogens.

This receptor was taken from a male donor in good health and CMV-seronegative. The sequenced sample was PBMCs. The rearrangement uses TRBV18 and TRBJ1-3, with D perhaps matching TRBD1 (5 bases). The CDR3 here is CASSRFGRGDAGNTIYF. The CDR3 bases are TGTGCCAGCTCACGCTTTGGTCGGGGGGACGCTGGAAACACCATATATTTT.